The 17 T cell receptor beta chains listed next were all sequenced from one sample in a study of cytomegalovirus exposure and HLA in healthy donors. PCR involved 60 Vbeta and 13 Jbeta primers. Profiling relied on immunoSEQ multiplex PCR, and the TCRdb table lists in-frame clones only, not all of them. The sample includes about 110,000 clones, 70% to 90% of them seen just once. Sequences were obtained from PBMCs. These receptor sequences come from a middle-aged man in good health and CMV-seronegative.

This chain links TRBV6-1 with TRBJ2-7, with D possibly matching TRBD2 (5 bases). CDR1 and CDR2 (germline): MNHNS, SASEGT. This CDR3 spans 15 amino acids. Trimming took 2 bases from V and 5 from J, leaving 16 bases between them. The CDR3 region has the DNA TGTGCCAGCAGTGAAAGCCTAGCCCCTGGAAACGAGCAGTACTTC. It is translated as CASSESLAPGNEQYF.

The rearrangement uses TRBV28 and TRBJ1-5; D is perhaps TRBD1 (6 bases). Germline V gives CDR1 MDHEN, CDR2 SYDVKM. Deletions cut 2 bases from V and 6 bases from J, with 14 bases between. The CDR3 consists of 15 residues. CDR3: CASSLAPGGLQPQHF. The CDR3 nucleotides are TGTGCCAGCAGTTTAGCACCCGGGGGGCTTCAGCCCCAGCATTTT.

This clone was found once. The rearrangement links TRBV6-6 to TRBJ1-4; weak D call: TRBD1 (6 bases). Germline V CDR1 and CDR2: MNHNY, SVGAGI (reference sequence). CDR3 length: 16 residues. Deletions cut 5 bases from V and 5 bases from J, with 18 bases between. The CDR3, as DNA: TGTGCCAGCAGTCCTAATACAGGGCGTTTCAATGAAAAACTGTTTTTT. Residues: CASSPNTGRFNEKLFF.

V gene TRBV28 combines with J gene TRBJ1-2; the D is unclear. The CDR3 has 13 residues. Germline V gives CDR1 MDHEN, CDR2 SYDVKM. V was trimmed by 3 bases and J by 2 bases, leaving 7 bases between them. The CDR3 reads CASSLEANYGYTF. DNA of the CDR3: TGTGCCAGCAGTTTGGAGGCCAACTATGGCTACACCTTC.

The CDR3 coding sequence is TGTGCCAGTAGGACAAAAACAGGGGTAGTTCAGCCCCAGCATTTT. Translation: CASRTKTGVVQPQHF. The chain uses TRBV19 and TRBJ1-5, with 7 bases fitting TRBD1. Unmatched junction bases numbered 11, after V lost 6 bases and J lost 6 bases. The CDR3 runs 15 residues. Germline CDR1 LNHDA, CDR2 SQIVND (reference sequence). Full variable domain (rest looked up from reference TRBV19 and TRBJ1-5): DGGITQSPKYLFRKEGQNVTLSCEQNLNHDAMYWYRQDPGQGLRLIYYSQIVNDFQKGDIAEGYSVSREKKESFPLTVTSAQKNPTAFYLCASRTKTGVVQPQHFGDGTRLSIL.

A note on this clone: A junction boundary mismatches the germline segment, possibly from a read error. The chain uses TRBV28 and TRBJ1-1; 8 bases agree with TRBD1. The CDR3 has 15 residues. Germline V lookup: CDR1 MDHEN, CDR2 SYDVKM. The CDR3 coding sequence is TGTGCCAGTAGTTTACAGGGGGTTTTGAACACTGAAGCTTTCTTT. The encoded protein is CASSLQGVLNTEAFF. The full variable domain, with the rest looked up from reference TRBV28 and TRBJ1-1, is DVKVTQSSRYLVKRTGEKVFLECVQDMDHENMFWYRQDPGLGLRLIYFSYDVKMKEKGDIPEGYSVSREKKERFSLILESASTNQTSMYLCASSLQGVLNTEAFFGQGTRLTVV.

This CDR3 reads CASSLITGHGYTF. The CDR3 coding sequence is TGCGCCAGCAGCTTGATAACAGGGCATGGCTACACCTTC. This chain connects TRBV5-1 to TRBJ1-2; tentatively, D is TRBD1 (6 bases). The V gene's germline CDR1 is SGHRS and CDR2 YFSETQ. The CDR3 length is 13 residues. V lost 1 base, J lost 6 bases, and 10 bases lay in between.

The chain recombines TRBV18 with TRBJ2-7; D might be TRBD2 (6 bases). With 5 bases removed from V and 1 base from J, the gap between germline ends came to 12 bases. The CDR3 has 14 amino acids. In germline, CDR1 is KGHSH, CDR2 LQKENI. CDR3 region: CASSNGRGSYEQYF. CDR3 DNA sequence: TGTGCCAGCTCAAATGGGCGGGGTTCCTACGAGCAGTACTTC.

This clone was counted a single time. The chain is built from TRBV10-3 and TRBJ2-3; 14 bases match TRBD2. This CDR3 region has 16 residues. Germline V lookup: CDR1 ENHRY, CDR2 SYGVKD. J gave up 8 bases and V 3 bases, and 7 bases lay outside the gene matches. CDR3 in DNA: TGTGCCATCAGTGACCCGGGGACTAGCGGGGGAGGTACGCAGTATTTT. This gives the protein CAISDPGTSGGGTQYF.

A remark on this clone: The sample carries other DNA sequences with the same CDR3. The CDR3 here is CASSLGQGGYEQYF. The CDR3, as DNA: TGCGCCAGCAGCTTGGGGCAGGGAGGCTACGAGCAGTACTTC. J is TRBJ2-7 and V is TRBV5-1; a possible D gene is TRBD2 (6 bases). CDR1 and CDR2 (germline): SGHRS, YFSETQ. Trimming took off 0 bases at V and 3 bases at J, with 10 bases between the two ends. The CDR3 spans 14 residues.

The rearrangement uses TRBV6-5 and TRBJ1-2; D not resolved. The CDR3 consists of 13 residues. Germline V gene sequence: CDR1 MNHEY, CDR2 SVGAGI. V was pared by 5 bases and J by 0 bases, with 7 bases between. The CDR3 loop is CASSGPANYGYTF. CDR3 DNA sequence: TGTGCCAGCAGTGGGCCAGCTAACTATGGCTACACCTTC.

The rearrangement uses TRBV7-2 and TRBJ2-7; TRBD1 aligns across 7 bases. V gave up 5 bases and J gave up 2 bases; unmatched junction bases: 6. The CDR3 sequence is 14 residues long. Germline CDR1 and CDR2: SGHTA and FQGNSA. This CDR3 reads CASSHRTGAYEQYF. The CDR3 DNA follows: TGTGCCAGCAGCCATAGGACAGGAGCCTACGAGCAGTACTTC.

The rearrangement joins TRBV7-2 to TRBJ2-7, with D unresolved. The CDR3 consists of 13 residues. Looked up from germline, CDR1 is SGHTA and CDR2 is FQGNSA. Trimming removed 5 bases from V and 1 base from J, with 9 bases in between. CDR3 coding DNA: TGTGCCAGCAGCCTGCAGGTGTCCTACGAGCAGTACTTC. As protein: CASSLQVSYEQYF.

This clone was found a few times. The V call is TRBV5-1, the J call TRBJ2-2; 10 nucleotides line up with TRBD2. The CDR3 consists of 17 residues. The V segment lost 0 bases and the J segment 4 bases; nucleotides outside the gene matches: 6. Germline CDR1 reads SGHRS; CDR2 reads YFSETQ. The CDR3 region is CASSLASGGATTGELFF. CDR3 nucleotides: TGCGCCAGCAGCTTGGCTAGCGGGGGTGCCACCACCGGGGAGCTGTTTTTT.

The V and J genes are TRBV5-4 and TRBJ1-2; the D gene is possibly TRBD1 (6 bases). Germline-derived CDR1 and CDR2 are SGHNT and YYREEE (reference sequence). V was shortened by 4 bases and J by 4 bases, with 17 bases between the two germline ends. The CDR3 loop spans 15 amino acids. The CDR3, as DNA: TGTGCCAGCAGCCTATACGGGACATCCCCCTATGGCTACACCTTC. Translated, it gives CASSLYGTSPYGYTF.

This clone appeared once. V is TRBV28 and J is TRBJ1-5; the D gene is possibly TRBD1 (5 bases). Germline loops: CDR1 MDHEN, CDR2 SYDVKM. There are 12 residues in the CDR3. V was clipped by 6 bases and J by 4 bases, with 7 bases between them. CDR3 nucleotide sequence: TGTGCCAGCAGCAGGGTAAATCAGCCCCAGCATTTT. Amino acid sequence: CASSRVNQPQHF.

This clone has more than one count but fewer than ten. V usage is TRBV27 and J usage is TRBJ2-7; D not resolved. The CDR3 spans 14 residues. Trimming removed 2 bases from V and 2 bases from J, with 10 bases in between. The germline gives CDR1 MNHEY, CDR2 SMNVEV (reference sequence). CDR3 region: CASSLRQVPYEQYF. The CDR3 region has the DNA TGTGCCAGCAGTTTACGGCAGGTCCCCTACGAGCAGTACTTC.